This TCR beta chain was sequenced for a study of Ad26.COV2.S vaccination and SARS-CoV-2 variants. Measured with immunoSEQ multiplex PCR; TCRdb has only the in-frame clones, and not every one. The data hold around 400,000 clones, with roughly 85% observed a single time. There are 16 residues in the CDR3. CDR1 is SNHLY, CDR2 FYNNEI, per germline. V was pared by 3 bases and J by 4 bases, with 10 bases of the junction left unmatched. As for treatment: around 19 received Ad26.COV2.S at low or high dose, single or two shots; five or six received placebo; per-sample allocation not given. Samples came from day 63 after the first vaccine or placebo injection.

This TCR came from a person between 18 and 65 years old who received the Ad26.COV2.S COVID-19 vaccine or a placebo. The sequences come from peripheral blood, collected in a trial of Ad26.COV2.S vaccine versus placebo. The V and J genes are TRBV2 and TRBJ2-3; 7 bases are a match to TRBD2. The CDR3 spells CASSDRSRLASDTQYF. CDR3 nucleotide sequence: TGTGCCAGCAGTGATCGTTCCAGACTAGCATCAGATACGCAGTATTTT.